The 27 T cell receptor beta chains below come from one sample, sequenced in a study of identical twins (dated by TCRdb to 2016 to 2017). Library generation was performed with 5' RACE. The instrument was an Illumina HiSeq 2000. The raw public data were reprocessed by TCRdb itself: fastp quality trimming at Q25, MiXCR clonotype calling, in-frame beta chains only. Records with the same CDR3 protein are collapsed into one entry carrying the most frequent genes and DNA. The sample table shows some 330,000 distinct CDR3 sequences, and about 9% are seen once. 8.5% to 10% of the sample is held by the ten biggest clonotypes. Sequencing was carried out using naive T cells sorted from blood. Reading the label with the study, this specimen's cell subset or site is: cells isolated with a human naive T-cell isolation kit. Receptors originate from a woman aged 50 to 60 in good health.

Ten or more counts support this clonotype. The chain recombines TRBV29-1 with TRBJ2-2; possibly TRBD1 or TRBD2 for D (6 bases each). V gave up 5 bases and J gave up 7 bases, with 17 bases separating them. Germline CDR1 is SQVTM and CDR2 is ANQGSEA. The CDR3 has 14 residues. CDR3 residues: CSVSGAGKGGELFF. In nucleotides, the CDR3 is TGCAGCGTTTCGGGGGCAGGGAAGGGCGGGGAGCTGTTTTTT.

This clonotype occurred many times. The chain is built from TRBV6-5 and TRBJ2-2; D ambiguous. Germline assignment: CDR1 MNHEY and CDR2 SVGAGI. V was trimmed by 6 bases and J by 1 base, leaving 12 bases between them. The CDR3 spans 15 residues. The CDR3 DNA reads TGTGCCAGCAGACCTCGGACGGTGAACACCGGGGAGCTGTTTTTT. Translation: CASRPRTVNTGELFF.

This clonotype has a count of ten or more. The chain is built from TRBV10-3 and TRBJ2-1; 7 positions agree with TRBD2. Germline V gene sequence: CDR1 ENHRY, CDR2 SYGVKD. The CDR3 has 10 residues. Trimming took 11 bases from V and 5 from J; bases not matched to a gene: 0. For the CDR3, the DNA is TGTGCCGCGGGGGACAATGAGCAGTTCTTC. Encoded protein: CAAGDNEQFF.

This clonotype was observed a handful of times. The chain joins TRBV5-1 to TRBJ1-5; a possible D gene is TRBD1 (5 bases). The germline V gene has CDR1 SGHRS and CDR2 YFSETQ. This CDR3 spans 15 amino acids. V shed 0 bases and J shed 5 bases, with 12 bases lying between them. The CDR3 nucleotides are TGCGCCAGCAGCTTGGTAGGGGCTCGCGATCAGCCCCAGCATTTT. It codes for CASSLVGARDQPQHF.

This chain joins TRBV4-2 and TRBJ2-3, with 7 bases lining up with TRBD2. V lost 4 bases and J lost 6; bases outside the gene matches: 10. Germline V gene sequence: CDR1 LGHNA, CDR2 YNFKEQ. The CDR3 is 15 residues long. The CDR3 sequence is CASSPGLVFADTQYF. Here the CDR3 DNA reads TGTGCCAGCAGCCCCGGACTAGTCTTTGCGGATACGCAGTATTTT.

This chain uses TRBV9 with TRBJ2-5; the D gene is possibly TRBD2 (5 bases). Germline V lookup: CDR1 SGDLS, CDR2 YYNGEE. This CDR3 is built from 13 residues. Trimming removed 2 bases from V and 5 bases from J, with 10 bases in between. In nucleotides, the CDR3 is TGTGCCAGCAGCGTGGGAGTTGGGGAGACCCAGTACTTC. As protein: CASSVGVGETQYF.

This rearrangement joins TRBV3-1 to TRBJ1-2, with a weak D call TRBD1 (5 bases). The germline V gene has CDR1 LGHDT and CDR2 YNNKEL (reference sequence). The length of the CDR3 is 14 residues. Trimming shortened V by 1 base and J by 8 bases, and 14 bases separated the two germline ends. Here the CDR3 reads CASSQAPGTEGYTF. The CDR3 DNA reads as TGTGCCAGCAGCCAAGCCCCTGGGACTGAGGGCTACACCTTC.

This clonotype has more than one count but fewer than ten. The genes are TRBV29-1 and TRBJ2-2, with D possibly TRBD2 on 6 matching bases. Germline CDR1 is SQVTM and CDR2 is ANQGSEA. The V end lost 7 bases, the J end lost 5 bases, and 17 bases lay between the germline ends. The CDR3 is 14 residues long. This CDR3 reads CSAAQTGGTGELFF. CDR3 in DNA: TGCAGCGCCGCCCAAACTGGGGGGACCGGGGAGCTGTTTTTT.

This clonotype has a handful of counts. The chain combines TRBV12-3 or TRBV12-4 with TRBJ1-5; the D gene is possibly TRBD1 (5 bases). The CDR3 has 12 residues. Trimming left V 8 bases short and J 4 bases short, with 9 bases between. The CDR3 nucleotides read TGTGCCAGCGGAAGACAGAATCAGCCCCAGCATTTT. Its protein is CASGRQNQPQHF.

This clonotype has at least ten counts. The chain combines TRBV3-1 with TRBJ1-1, with D tentatively TRBD1 (6 bases). The CDR3 length is 13 residues. V gave up 5 bases and J gave up 11 bases, with 18 bases separating them. Germline CDR1 reads LGHDT; CDR2 reads YNNKEL (reference sequence). CDR3 DNA: TGTGCCAGCAGCGAAAATCGACCCCAGGGGGCTTTCTTT. This translates into CASSENRPQGAFF.

This chain connects TRBV29-1 to TRBJ2-2; TRBD2 matches 7 bases. Germline CDR1 and CDR2: SQVTM and ANQGSEA. The CDR3 length is 20 residues. With 5 bases clipped from V and 3 bases from J, the junction kept 24 bases outside the gene matches. CDR3 region: CSVRRRGIILAEPDTGELFF. The CDR3 bases are TGCAGCGTTCGGAGGCGGGGGATTATTCTAGCGGAGCCAGACACCGGGGAGCTGTTTTTT.

This clonotype was counted between two and nine times. The chain recombines TRBV5-6 with TRBJ2-5, with 9 bases aligning to TRBD2. Per germline, CDR1 SGHDT and CDR2 YYEEEE. The CDR3 extends over 16 amino acids. The J segment lost 6 bases and the V segment lost 0 bases, leaving 9 bases of the junction unmatched. The CDR3 sequence is CASSLEGGRAGKTQYF. In DNA, the CDR3 is TGTGCCAGCAGCTTGGAGGGCGGGAGGGCCGGAAAGACCCAGTACTTC.

This clonotype has a count of ten or more. V and J are TRBV6-5 and TRBJ2-1; no definite D call. Germline CDR1 and CDR2: MNHEY and SVGAGI. This CDR3 has 10 amino acids. This CDR3 reads CGPLWSEQFF. The CDR3 nucleotides read TGTGGCCCCCTCTGGAGTGAGCAGTTCTTC.

This clonotype was observed a single time. CDR3 coding DNA: TGTGCCAGCAGTTCTAGCGGGATGACCGGGGAGCTGTTTTTT. Residues: CASSSSGMTGELFF. The chain is built from TRBV6-5 and TRBJ2-2; 9 nucleotides agree with TRBD2. With 4 bases clipped from V and 5 bases from J, the junction kept 2 bases outside the gene matches. CDR1 MNHEY and CDR2 SVGAGI come from the germline V gene. This CDR3 is built from 14 residues.

This clonotype was found many times. The rearrangement joins TRBV5-1 to TRBJ2-2; no clear D. Germline CDR1 is SGHRS and CDR2 is YFSETQ. The CDR3 covers 14 residues. V was shortened by 6 bases and J by 0 bases, with 9 bases between the two germline ends. CDR3 in DNA: TGCGCCAGCACAGGTGCTGCGAACACCGGGGAGCTGTTTTTT. Amino acids: CASTGAANTGELFF.

The CDR3 region has the DNA TGTGCCAGCAGTTACAGGGGGGGGAATGAGCAGTTCTTC. Translated: CASSYRGGNEQFF. The gene calls are TRBV12-3 or TRBV12-4 and TRBJ2-1, with D possibly TRBD1 on 8 matching bases. V was clipped by 4 bases and J by 7 bases, with 11 bases between them. This CDR3 comprises 13 residues.

This clonotype appeared many times. The genes are TRBV3-1 and TRBJ1-1, with unresolved D. The CDR3 consists of 15 residues. Germline V gene sequence: CDR1 LGHDT, CDR2 YNNKEL (reference sequence). Trimming cost V 4 bases and J 5 bases, with 17 bases left between them. The CDR3 is CASSPIPVGETEAFF. The DNA for the CDR3 is TGTGCCAGCAGCCCAATACCAGTAGGAGAGACTGAAGCTTTCTTT.

The chain employs TRBV4-1 and TRBJ2-1, with D possibly TRBD2 on 6 matching bases. V lost 0 bases and J lost 0, with 15 bases in between. Germline V gene data show CDR1 as MGHRA and CDR2 as YSYEKL. The CDR3 contains 18 residues. CDR3 loop: CASSQDPRDRSSYNEQFF. The CDR3 DNA sequence: TGCGCCAGCAGCCAAGATCCGCGGGACCGGAGCTCCTACAATGAGCAGTTCTTC.

Of note for this clonotype: Because it lacks the conserved phenylalanine or tryptophan at the end, this CDR3 is likely a read error. The gene calls are TRBV20-1 and TRBJ2-4, with TRBD2 matching over 10 bases. The CDR3 is 14 amino acids. Germline V gene data show CDR1 as DFQATT and CDR2 as SNEGSKA (reference sequence). V trimming: 4 bases; J trimming: 7 bases; junction bases outside the gene matches: 7. In DNA, the CDR3 is TGCAGTGCTAAGCTAGCGGGAGCCCCCAACATTCAGTACTAC. Its translation: CSAKLAGAPNIQYY.

CDR3 residues: CASSANGGEGEQFF. As DNA, the CDR3 is TGCGCCAGCAGTGCCAACGGGGGCGAGGGGGAGCAGTTCTTC. The rearrangement uses TRBV10-2 and TRBJ2-1; D tentatively fits TRBD1 or TRBD2 (6 bases each). V dropped 4 bases and J dropped 10 bases, with 17 bases sitting between them. Germline V gene data show CDR1 as WSHSY and CDR2 as SAAADI. The CDR3 runs to 14 residues.

This clonotype came up a few times. V and J are TRBV10-3 and TRBJ2-1; TRBD2 aligns across 11 bases. The junction had 2 bases not matched to a gene; V was cut back by 9 bases and J by 7 bases. CDR1 is ENHRY, CDR2 SYGVKD, per germline. The CDR3 has 12 residues. The CDR3 region has the DNA TGTGCCATTGCTAGCGGGAGGAATGAGCAGTTCTTC. Its translation: CAIASGRNEQFF.

This clonotype turned up a few times. The chain employs TRBV6-2 or TRBV6-3 and TRBJ2-4; TRBD2 agrees at 7 bases. With 8 bases clipped from V and 3 bases from J, the junction kept 7 bases outside the gene matches. The CDR3 extends over 14 amino acids. Germline V CDR1 and CDR2: MNHEY, SVGEGT. The CDR3 loop reads CASGPIAGKNIQYF. Here the CDR3 DNA reads TGTGCCAGCGGGCCCATAGCGGGCAAAAACATTCAGTACTTC.

CDR3 sequence: CASQGLLHNEQFF. CDR3 DNA: TGCGCCAGCCAGGGGTTGCTGCACAATGAGCAGTTCTTC. The rearrangement uses TRBV5-1 and TRBJ2-1; the D gene is possibly TRBD1 (6 bases). The V and J ends lost 7 bases and 5 bases respectively, with 13 bases between them. This CDR3 is 13 amino acids long. Per the germline V gene, CDR1 is SGHRS and CDR2 is YFSETQ.

The sample holds many counts of this clonotype. The chain recombines TRBV29-1 with TRBJ2-7; tentatively, D is TRBD1 (6 bases). Germline V lookup: CDR1 SQVTM, CDR2 ANQGSEA. CDR3 length: 12 residues. This CDR3 reads CSVKTGSHEQYV. The DNA for the CDR3 is TGCAGCGTCAAGACAGGCTCCCACGAGCAGTACGTC.

This clonotype has only a few counts. The rearrangement links TRBV12-3 or TRBV12-4 to TRBJ2-7, with 8 positions matching TRBD1. The CDR3 covers 13 residues. Germline trimming cut 2 bases from V and 7 bases from J; bases unmatched to any gene: 4. In DNA, the CDR3 is TGTGCCAGCAGTTTATACCAGGGGGCGGAGCAGTACTTC. As protein: CASSLYQGAEQYF.

The V call is TRBV5-1, the J call TRBJ2-1, with a weak D call TRBD2 (5 bases). This CDR3 is built from 14 residues. Germline V CDR1 and CDR2: SGHRS, YFSETQ. Trimming shortened V by 0 bases and J by 6 bases, and 10 bases separated the two germline ends. The CDR3 here is CASSLVLRANEQFF. The CDR3 nucleotides read TGCGCCAGCAGCTTGGTTCTGCGGGCCAATGAGCAGTTCTTC.

This clonotype has at least ten counts. The chain uses TRBV5-1 and TRBJ1-2, with D possibly being TRBD1 (6 bases). The ends were cut back, 0 bases at V and 4 bases at J, with 13 bases in the middle. CDR3 length: 15 residues. CDR1 and CDR2 from the germline V gene are SGHRS and YFSETQ. CDR3 nucleotides: TGCGCCAGCAGCTTGGATCCAGGGGTTTTCTATGGCTACACCTTC. This sequence encodes CASSLDPGVFYGYTF. Together with reference TRBV5-1 and TRBJ1-2, the CDR3 gives the full variable domain: KAGVTQTPRYLIKTRGQQVTLSCSPISGHRSVSWYQQTPGQGLQFLFEYFSETQRNKGNFPGRFSGRQFSNSRSEMNVSTLELGDSALYLCASSLDPGVFYGYTFGSGTRLTVV.